The next 18 T cell receptor beta chains were all read from a single sample in a study of T-cell memory formation after mild COVID-19. TCRdb passed the 5' RACE reads through MiXCR, listing each CDR3 protein once. In the table there are around 440,000 distinct CDR3 sequences, about 20% of which are singletons. Material: PBMCs or a T cell subset sorted from them (not recorded which). These receptors came from an adult woman who had mild COVID-19 (a few samples of this study predate the infection). Cell type and time point are not known.

V and J are TRBV7-6 and TRBJ2-3, with 7 bases lining up with TRBD2. V shed 2 bases, J shed 0 bases, and the junction held 5 bases outside the gene matches. This CDR3 comprises 16 residues. From germline, CDR1 is SGHVS and CDR2 FNYEAQ. The CDR3 is CASSLFGGGSTDTQYF. The CDR3 DNA reads as TGTGCCAGCAGCTTATTTGGCGGGGGAAGCACAGATACGCAGTATTTT. The variable domain in full, completed from reference TRBV7-6 and TRBJ2-3, reads GAGVSQSPRYKVTKRGQDVALRCDPISGHVSLYWYRQALGQGPEFLTYFNYEAQQDKSGLPNDRFSAERPEGSISTLTIQRTEQRDSAMYRCASSLFGGGSTDTQYFGPGTRLTVL.

The CDR3 here is CSARDSGGDRYEQYF. The CDR3 nucleotides read TGCAGTGCTAGAGATTCAGGCGGGGACCGCTACGAGCAGTACTTC. This sequence joins TRBV20-1 and TRBJ2-7, with D tentatively TRBD2 (6 bases). Trimming took 0 bases from V and 3 from J, leaving 15 bases between them. Germline CDR1 is DFQATT and CDR2 is SNEGSKA (reference sequence). CDR3 size: 15 residues.

The rearrangement links TRBV27 to TRBJ2-7; the match to TRBD1 covers 7 bases. The V gene end was trimmed by 3 bases and the J gene end by 2 bases; junction bases not matched to a gene: 16. The V gene's germline CDR1 is MNHEY and CDR2 SMNVEV (reference sequence). CDR3 length equals 18 residues. The CDR3 DNA reads TGTGCCAGCAGTTTCTACCCCCCCAGGGGGACACTCCCCTACGAGCAGTACTTC. Its translation is CASSFYPPRGTLPYEQYF.

The V call is TRBV20-1, the J call TRBJ1-1; no definite D call. The germline V gene encodes CDR1 DFQATT and CDR2 SNEGSKA (reference sequence). This CDR3 is built from 12 residues. Trimming pared 7 bases from V and 2 bases from J, leaving 11 bases between. The DNA of the CDR3 is TGCAGTGTTTCCAGAACAAACACTGAAGCTTTCTTT. Protein product: CSVSRTNTEAFF.

This clonotype has only a few counts. This rearrangement joins TRBV6-5 to TRBJ2-6; maybe TRBD2 (6 bases). Deletions cut 7 bases from V and 2 bases from J, with 15 bases between. The CDR3 runs to 16 residues. The germline V gene encodes CDR1 MNHEY and CDR2 SVGAGI. The CDR3 is CASTLSGTPGANVLTF. DNA for the CDR3: TGTGCCAGCACCCTTTCAGGGACTCCTGGGGCCAACGTCCTGACTTTC.

The CDR3 reads CASNRDGYYEQYF. The CDR3 coding sequence is TGTGCCTCCAACCGGGACGGATATTACGAGCAGTACTTC. The chain couples TRBV7-9 to TRBJ2-7, with D possibly called TRBD1 or TRBD2 (5 bases each). CDR1 is SEHNR, CDR2 FQNEAQ, per germline (reference sequence). The germline V and J ends were trimmed by 11 bases and 4 bases, with 18 bases remaining between them. CDR3 length equals 13 residues.

This clonotype has a handful of counts. This sequence joins TRBV25-1 and TRBJ1-1, with a weak D call TRBD1 (5 bases). In germline, CDR1 is MGHDK, CDR2 SYGVNS. The CDR3 has 15 residues. Trimming took off 3 bases at V and 1 base at J, with 12 bases between the two ends. The chain's CDR3 is CASSDFGGSNTEAFF. The CDR3, as DNA: TGTGCCAGCAGTGATTTTGGGGGGTCGAACACTGAAGCTTTCTTT. The whole variable domain, filled in from reference TRBV25-1 and TRBJ1-1, reads EADIYQTPRYLVIGTGKKITLECSQTMGHDKMYWYQQDPGMELHLIHYSYGVNSTEKGDLSSESTVSRIRTEHFPLTLESARPSHTSQYLCASSDFGGSNTEAFFGQGTRLTVV.

The V and J genes are TRBV12-3 or TRBV12-4 and TRBJ2-7; D is undetermined. Trimming took off 2 bases at V and 5 bases at J, with 7 bases between the two ends. This CDR3 spans 12 amino acids. This CDR3 reads CASSLLLDEQYF. The CDR3 region has the DNA TGTGCCAGCAGTTTACTCCTAGACGAGCAGTACTTC.

V and J are TRBV9 and TRBJ2-2; D is possibly TRBD1 or TRBD2 (5 bases each). There are 15 residues in the CDR3. Trimming took off 0 bases at V and 2 bases at J, with 8 bases between the two ends. Germline V gives CDR1 SGDLS, CDR2 YYNGEE. This chain's CDR3 is CASSVVGVNTGELFF. In DNA form, the CDR3 reads TGTGCCAGCAGCGTAGTGGGGGTCAACACCGGGGAGCTGTTTTTT.

This clonotype was observed at least ten times. This rearrangement joins TRBV7-3 to TRBJ2-1; 7 positions match TRBD1. V trimming: 4 bases; J trimming: 9 bases; junction bases outside the gene matches: 3. CDR1 SGHTA and CDR2 FQGTGA come from the germline V gene. CDR3 size: 12 residues. The CDR3 spells CASSSQGTEQFF. The DNA for the CDR3 is TGTGCCAGCAGCTCACAGGGGACTGAGCAGTTCTTC.

The chain joins TRBV5-1 to TRBJ2-1; TRBD2 matches at 8 bases. V lost 4 bases to trimming and J lost 2 bases; unmatched junction nucleotides: 8. The CDR3 is 16 residues long. Germline CDR1 and CDR2: SGHRS and YFSETQ. Here the CDR3 DNA reads TGCGCCAGCAGCGACCAGCGGGGGAGGGCCTACAATGAGCAGTTCTTC. This encodes CASSDQRGRAYNEQFF.

The rearrangement uses TRBV29-1 and TRBJ2-3; D might be TRBD2 (6 bases). Germline values: CDR1 SQVTM, CDR2 ANQGSEA. CDR3 length: 18 amino acids. V lost 1 base to trimming and J lost 3 bases, with 23 bases between them. This chain's CDR3 is CSVEVGGALWGLTDTQYF. In DNA, the CDR3 is TGCAGCGTTGAAGTAGGAGGGGCCCTCTGGGGCTTGACAGATACGCAGTATTTT.

This chain joins TRBV12-3 or TRBV12-4 and TRBJ1-1; D uncertain. The V end was cut by 2 bases, the J end by 4 bases, with 14 bases between. This CDR3 spans 15 amino acids. CDR3 nucleotides: TGTGCCAGCAGTTTACTGGGTCGGGAGAGCACTGAAGCTTTCTTT. Encoded protein: CASSLLGRESTEAFF.

The V gene is TRBV6-2 or TRBV6-3, the J gene TRBJ2-1, with 10 bases matching TRBD2. The CDR3 spans 16 residues. CDR1 and CDR2 from the germline V gene are MNHEY and SVGEGT. After removal of 6 bases from V and 9 bases from J, the junction contained 14 bases not matched to a gene. CDR3 amino acids: CASRPNLSGRTGEQFF. The CDR3 DNA reads as TGTGCCAGCAGGCCTAATCTTAGCGGGAGGACCGGTGAGCAGTTCTTC.

This chain joins TRBV2 and TRBJ2-7; D is unclear. The V gene lost 1 base and the J gene lost 2 bases, with 6 bases spanning the gap. Germline CDR1 and CDR2: SNHLY and FYNNEI. The CDR3 spans 13 residues. Written as DNA, the CDR3 is TGTGCCAGCAGTGAAGTGGGGACCTACGAGCAGTACTTC. Translation gives CASSEVGTYEQYF.

The rearrangement joins TRBV5-1 to TRBJ2-7; D unclear. The CDR3 has 11 amino acids. Trimming took 4 bases from V and 3 from J, leaving 5 bases between them. Germline V CDR1 and CDR2: SGHRS, YFSETQ. The CDR3 sequence: CASSDLYEQYF. CDR3 nucleotides: TGCGCCAGCAGCGACCTCTACGAGCAGTACTTC.

The table lists this clonotype with a count of one. The chain is built from TRBV30 and TRBJ2-5; D remains unclear. The CDR3 consists of 15 residues. The germline V and J ends were trimmed by 1 base and 5 bases, with 17 bases remaining between them. Germline CDR1 and CDR2: GTSNPN and SVGIG (reference sequence). CDR3 coding DNA: TGTGCCTGGAGTGGAGACTCGTATTGGGTTGAGACCCAGTACTTC. Its translation is CAWSGDSYWVETQYF.

The chain links TRBV20-1 to TRBJ2-7; possible D gene TRBD1, 6 bases. Germline CDR1 DFQATT, CDR2 SNEGSKA (reference sequence). The V end lost 0 bases, the J end lost 2 bases, and 14 bases lay between the germline ends. The CDR3 has 15 amino acids. The CDR3 is CSARDFDRSTYEQYF. Here the CDR3 DNA reads TGCAGTGCTAGAGATTTCGACAGGTCCACCTACGAGCAGTACTTC.